This TCR beta chain was observed in a study of T-cell reconstitution after alpha-beta-depleted transplantation in children. Overall study results and limits: Newly produced T cells mostly accounted for T-cell counts and diversity one year post-transplant.

This clonotype was seen a handful of times. The antigen remains undetermined. For TCRbeta, the library was prepared with unique molecular identifiers. A single record per CDR3 protein comes from TCRdb applying MiXCR to the PCR reads. The sample lists fewer than 750,000 distinct CDR3 sequences, 25% to 30% occurring once. This clonotype was obtained from a boy under three years old with Wiskott-Aldrich syndrome, due to receive a stem cell transplant. The sequencing here drew on PBMCs, taken before TCRalphabeta/CD19-depleted stem cell transplant.

The chain's CDR3 is CATQFSVDTQYF. The CDR3 coding sequence is TGTGCCACACAATTTAGCGTGGATACGCAGTATTTT. V gene TRBV28 combines with J gene TRBJ2-3; weak D call: TRBD2 (5 bases). Trimming shortened V by 10 bases and J by 6 bases, and 14 bases separated the two germline ends. This CDR3 has 12 amino acids. Germline values: CDR1 MDHEN, CDR2 SYDVKM.